The 2 T cell receptor beta chains below were found in one sample sequenced in a study of neurological immune-mediated disorders. MiXCR, run by TCRdb on the 5' RACE reads, gives a single entry per CDR3 protein. The top ten clones hold 25% of a sample with about 31,000 distinct CDR3 sequences, about 3.8% of them seen once. The source material was CD4+ T cells from blood. Receptors originate from a woman in her forties in good health.

This clonotype was detected ten times or more. The chain uses TRBV28 and TRBJ2-5, with TRBD2 identical over 7 bases. This CDR3 has 18 amino acids. J lost 7 bases, V lost 2 bases, and 19 bases had no gene match. Per germline, CDR1 MDHEN and CDR2 SYDVKM. CDR3 nucleotides: TGTGCCAGCAGTTTAACGACCGTGGCAGGGAGGGCTGGTGTGACCCAGTACTTC. Amino acid sequence: CASSLTTVAGRAGVTQYF.

This clonotype has ten or more counts. V is TRBV5-1 and J is TRBJ2-5; D is possibly TRBD2 (7 bases). Germline CDR1 reads SGHRS; CDR2 reads YFSETQ. V dropped 5 bases and J dropped 2 bases, with 13 bases sitting between them. The CDR3 loop spans 14 amino acids. CDR3 protein: CASRGGLTQETQYF. CDR3 coding DNA: TGCGCCAGCAGGGGGGGGCTGACACAAGAGACCCAGTACTTC. The full variable domain, its missing parts supplied by reference TRBV5-1 and TRBJ2-5, is KAGVTQTPRYLIKTRGQQVTLSCSPISGHRSVSWYQQTPGQGLQFLFEYFSETQRNKGNFPGRFSGRQFSNSRSEMNVSTLELGDSALYLCASRGGLTQETQYFGPGTRLLVL.